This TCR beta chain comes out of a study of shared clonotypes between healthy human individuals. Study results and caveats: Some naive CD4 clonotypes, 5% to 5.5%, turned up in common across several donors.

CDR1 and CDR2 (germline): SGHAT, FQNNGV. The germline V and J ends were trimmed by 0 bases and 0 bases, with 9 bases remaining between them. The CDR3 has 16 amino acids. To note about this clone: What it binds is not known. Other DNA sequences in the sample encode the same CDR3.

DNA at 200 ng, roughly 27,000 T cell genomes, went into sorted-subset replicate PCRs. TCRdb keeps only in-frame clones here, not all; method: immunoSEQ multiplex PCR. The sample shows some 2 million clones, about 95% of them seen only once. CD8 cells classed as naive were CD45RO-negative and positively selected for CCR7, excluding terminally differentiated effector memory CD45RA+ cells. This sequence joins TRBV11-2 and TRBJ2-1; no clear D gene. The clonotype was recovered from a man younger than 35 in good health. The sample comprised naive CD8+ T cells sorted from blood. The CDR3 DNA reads TGTGCCAGCAGCTTAGATCCCGACTCCTCCTACAATGAGCAGTTCTTC. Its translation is CASSLDPDSSYNEQFF.